The source of this T cell receptor (beta chain) is a study of molecular identifiers for immune sequencing clone quantification. Study results and caveats: Clones above 20 RNA copies contained over 99% of effector molecules and under 1% of naive molecules.

TCRdb reanalysed the PCR reads using MiXCR and keeps one entry per CDR3 protein. The profile shows hundreds of thousands of distinct CDR3 sequences, roughly 23% of them singletons. The table lists this clonotype with a few counts. The target antigen is unknown. Trimming at V came to 3 bases and at J to 1 base, leaving 5 bases not matched to a gene. This CDR3 has 15 amino acids. Germline-derived CDR1 and CDR2 are LGHNA and YSLEER. The TCR originated in a human donor in good health. Some libraries in this study had Jurkat cell RNA spiked in. The chain is built from TRBV4-3 and TRBJ2-7; 8 bases are shared with TRBD1. Material for sequencing was naive CD8+ T cells from blood, with Jurkat cell RNA spiked in. Specified subset: FACS-sorted CD8+CD4-CCR7+CD45RA+ naive T cells. The CDR3 bases are TGCGCCAGCAGCCACGGGACAGGAGGGTCCTACGAGCAGTACTTC. It translates to CASSHGTGGSYEQYF.